These 13 T cell receptor beta chains were sequenced from one sample in a study of T cell repertoires in ileal Crohn's disease. This sample's time point: proximal margin of the surgical specimen (macroscopically non-inflamed). The table came from immunoSEQ multiplex PCR; TCRdb's copy has only in-frame clones and leaves some out. The table has 4,000 to 6,000 clones, more than 75% seen once; the top ten hold 4.4%. The sequencing input was ileal tissue. These receptors all stem from an adult with Crohn's disease.

This clone was picked up one time. The chain combines TRBV5-1 with TRBJ2-1; TRBD2 agrees at 8 bases. V lost 4 bases to trimming and J lost 3 bases; unmatched junction nucleotides: 12. The CDR3 runs to 17 residues. In germline, CDR1 is SGHRS, CDR2 YFSETQ. CDR3 in amino acids: CASSPGSGGSFYNEQFF. CDR3 DNA: TGCGCCAGCAGCCCGGGGAGCGGGGGAAGCTTCTACAATGAGCAGTTCTTC.

This clone was recorded only once. The rearrangement uses TRBV19 and TRBJ1-6, with D perhaps matching TRBD1 (5 bases). V lost 11 bases to trimming and J lost 6 bases, with 17 bases between them. The V gene's germline CDR1 is LNHDA and CDR2 SQIVND (reference sequence). The CDR3 loop spans 14 amino acids. CDR3 sequence (DNA): TGTGCCGGCTCGCAGGGATACCCTAATTCACCCCTCCACTTT. It yields the protein CAGSQGYPNSPLHF. The variable domain in full, completed from reference TRBV19 and TRBJ1-6, reads DGGITQSPKYLFRKEGQNVTLSCEQNLNHDAMYWYRQDPGQGLRLIYYSQIVNDFQKGDIAEGYSVSREKKESFPLTVTSAQKNPTAFYLCAGSQGYPNSPLHFGNGTRLTVT.

This clone was seen a single time. The gene calls are TRBV4-3 and TRBJ1-4, with 8 positions matching TRBD1. Germline values: CDR1 LGHNA, CDR2 YSLEER. The CDR3 runs to 16 residues. Losses at the gene ends were 0 bases for V and 11 bases for J; bases not matched to a gene: 11. Written as DNA, the CDR3 is TGCGCCAGCAGCCAAGACCTTGGCAGGGGGCGTGAGAAACTGTTTTTT. It is translated as CASSQDLGRGREKLFF.

This clone turned up a few times. The V and J genes are TRBV5-1 and TRBJ2-7, with 10 bases that match TRBD1. Germline CDR1 is SGHRS and CDR2 is YFSETQ. V lost 0 bases to trimming and J lost 3 bases; unmatched junction nucleotides: 3. CDR3 length: 15 residues. CDR3 in amino acids: CASSLEGTGDYEQYF. The DNA of the CDR3 is TGCGCCAGCAGCTTGGAGGGGACAGGGGACTACGAGCAGTACTTC.

V is TRBV30 and J is TRBJ2-7; D possibly corresponds to TRBD1 (6 bases). Germline V lookup: CDR1 GTSNPN, CDR2 SVGIG (reference sequence). V dropped 4 bases and J dropped 0 bases, with 7 bases sitting between them. The CDR3 spans 12 residues. CDR3 amino acids: CAWTGASYEQYF. The CDR3 nucleotides read TGTGCCTGGACAGGGGCCTCCTACGAGCAGTACTTC.

The chain employs TRBV1 and TRBJ2-7; the DNA was not compared with TRBD1, the D call given in the table. TRBV1 is classified as a pseudogene. The CDR3 length is 14 residues. The CDR3 reads CTSTLRQVNYEQYF. CDR3 sequence (DNA): TGCACCAGCACCCTTAGACAGGTCAACTACGAGCAGTACTTC.

This chain links TRBV19 with TRBJ1-1, with D uncertain. Germline V CDR1 and CDR2: LNHDA, SQIVND (reference sequence). Trimming stripped 3 bases from V and 4 bases from J, with 12 bases between. CDR3 length: 14 amino acids. The CDR3: CASSIGSQITEAFF. The CDR3, as DNA: TGTGCCAGTAGTATTGGATCCCAAATCACTGAAGCTTTCTTT. The whole variable domain, remainder taken from reference TRBV19 and TRBJ1-1, is DGGITQSPKYLFRKEGQNVTLSCEQNLNHDAMYWYRQDPGQGLRLIYYSQIVNDFQKGDIAEGYSVSREKKESFPLTVTSAQKNPTAFYLCASSIGSQITEAFFGQGTRLTVV.

The chain recombines TRBV6-1 with TRBJ1-3; no clear D. This CDR3 has 11 residues. In germline, CDR1 is MNHNS, CDR2 SASEGT. V shed 7 bases and J shed 4 bases, with 5 bases lying between them. The CDR3 reads CASTAGNTIYF. The CDR3 DNA reads TGTGCCAGCACGGCCGGAAACACCATATATTTT.

This clone was recorded only once. The J gene is TRBJ2-5, the V gene TRBV19, with D uncertain. CDR3 length: 13 amino acids. CDR1 and CDR2 from the germline V gene are LNHDA and SQIVND (reference sequence). The V end lost 3 bases, the J end lost 3 bases, and 8 bases lay between the germline ends. The CDR3 reads CASSIRGKETQYF. The CDR3, as DNA: TGTGCCAGTAGTATCCGAGGTAAAGAGACCCAGTACTTC. Drawing the rest from reference TRBV19 and TRBJ2-5, the complete variable domain is DGGITQSPKYLFRKEGQNVTLSCEQNLNHDAMYWYRQDPGQGLRLIYYSQIVNDFQKGDIAEGYSVSREKKESFPLTVTSAQKNPTAFYLCASSIRGKETQYFGPGTRLLVL.

The gene calls are TRBV11-3 and TRBJ2-2; D remains unclear. The germline CDR1 and CDR2 sequences are SGHNT and YENEEA. This CDR3 is built from 13 residues. Trimming removed 4 bases at V and 4 bases at J, with 7 bases between. The CDR3 DNA reads as TGTGCCAGCAGCTCTCCGTTCACCGGGGAGCTGTTTTTT. Its translation is CASSSPFTGELFF.

The CDR3 region is CASSLAGTGFLSGANVLTF. The CDR3 region has the DNA TGTGCCAGCAGCTTGGCCGGGACAGGGTTCCTCTCTGGGGCCAACGTCCTGACTTTC. The chain uses TRBV5-4 and TRBJ2-6; 9 bases match TRBD1. The V gene's germline CDR1 is SGHNT and CDR2 YYREEE (reference sequence). V was clipped by 0 bases and J by 0 bases; unmatched bases: 7. CDR3 length: 19 amino acids.

The genes are TRBV7-2 and TRBJ2-1; 7 bases agree with TRBD2. Germline lookup yields CDR1 SGHTA and CDR2 FQGNSA. Unmatched junction bases numbered 4, after V lost 2 bases and J lost 3 bases. This CDR3 comprises 15 residues. For the CDR3, the DNA is TGTGCCAGCAGCTTATCCCGGGACTACTACAATGAGCAGTTCTTC. Protein: CASSLSRDYYNEQFF.

The genes are TRBV7-2 and TRBJ2-1; 10 nucleotides agree with TRBD2. The CDR3 runs 16 residues. After removal of 5 bases from V and 3 bases from J, the junction contained 7 bases not matched to a gene. Per the germline V gene, CDR1 is SGHTA and CDR2 is FQGNSA. This chain's CDR3 is CASSESGGGRYNEQFF. DNA of the CDR3: TGTGCCAGCAGCGAGAGCGGGGGGGGCCGCTACAATGAGCAGTTCTTC.